This T cell receptor (beta chain) was captured by sequencing in a study of T-cell memory formation after mild COVID-19. This clonotype came up a few times. Trimming stripped 4 bases from V and 7 bases from J, with 16 bases between. Germline loops: CDR1 SGHTA, CDR2 FQGTGA. The CDR3 sequence is 15 residues long. TCRdb processed the 5' RACE reads anew with MiXCR; each CDR3 protein has one entry. The sample lists 85,000 to 130,000 distinct CDR3 sequences; over 8.5% were seen once. This chain uses TRBV7-3 with TRBJ2-2, with a weak D call TRBD1 (6 bases). Sequenced: PBMCs or a T cell subset sorted from them (not recorded which). The receptor was isolated from a man aged 18 to 29 who had mild COVID-19 (a few samples of this study predate the infection). Cell type and time point are not known. The CDR3, as DNA: TGTGCCAGCAGCTCACAGGGCTGGATAGGCGGGGAGCTGTTTTTT. Protein sequence: CASSSQGWIGGELFF.